One and the same sample provided the 10 T cell receptor beta chains below, sequenced in a study of blood T cell repertoires in COVID-19. Assay: immunoSEQ multiplex PCR; the TCRdb copy retains only in-frame clones and omits some. Of about 200,000 clones in the sample, roughly 88% are singletons; the top ten hold around 2.2%. Sequenced: peripheral blood. All receptors derive from a man aged 25-45 years who had recovered from COVID-19.

The genes are TRBV5-1 and TRBJ2-5; D is possibly TRBD1 (6 bases). V was clipped by 2 bases and J by 3 bases, with 14 bases between them. CDR3 length: 15 residues. Germline V lookup: CDR1 SGHRS, CDR2 YFSETQ. The CDR3: CASSFLGGRKETQYF. As DNA, the CDR3 is TGCGCCAGCAGCTTCCTAGGGGGAAGAAAAGAGACCCAGTACTTC.

The chain links TRBV2 to TRBJ2-1, with TRBD2 matching over 7 bases. Trimming took 8 bases from V and 12 from J; bases not matched to a gene: 7. Germline lookup yields CDR1 SNHLY and CDR2 FYNNEI. The CDR3 totals 11 residues. The CDR3, as DNA: TGTGCCAGCGGACTAGGGGAGGCGCAGTTCTTC. Protein sequence: CASGLGEAQFF.

The count of this clone is one. This chain links TRBV11-2 with TRBJ2-1, with 10 positions matching TRBD2. This CDR3 contains 17 residues. Germline V gene data show CDR1 as SGHAT and CDR2 as FQNNGV. The V gene end was trimmed by 4 bases and the J gene end by 6 bases; junction bases not matched to a gene: 12. The DNA for the CDR3 is TGTGCCAGCAGCTCGATCCTCCTGAGCGGGGGGGCCAATGAGCAGTTCTTC. It specifies CASSSILLSGGANEQFF. Full variable domain (missing parts from reference TRBV11-2 and TRBJ2-1): EAGVAQSPRYKIIEKRQSVAFWCNPISGHATLYWYQQILGQGPKLLIQFQNNGVVDDSQLPKDRFSAERLKGVDSTLKIQPAKLEDSAVYLCASSSILLSGGANEQFFGPGTRLTVL.

The chain carries TRBV5-1 and TRBJ2-7; 11 nucleotides match TRBD2. The CDR3 is 16 amino acids. The V and J ends lost 3 bases and 4 bases, in that order; junction bases with no gene match: 9. The germline V gene has CDR1 SGHRS and CDR2 YFSETQ. The CDR3 loop reads CASSSRGTSGAYEQYF. CDR3 in DNA: TGCGCCAGCAGCTCAAGAGGGACTAGCGGAGCTTACGAGCAGTACTTC. Based on the CDR3 plus reference TRBV5-1 and TRBJ2-7, the full variable domain is KAGVTQTPRYLIKTRGQQVTLSCSPISGHRSVSWYQQTPGQGLQFLFEYFSETQRNKGNFPGRFSGRQFSNSRSEMNVSTLELGDSALYLCASSSRGTSGAYEQYFGPGTRLTVT.

This clone was seen a handful of times. J is TRBJ1-4 and V is TRBV2; D call uncertain. V was shortened by 3 bases and J by 2 bases, with 10 bases between the two germline ends. The germline gives CDR1 SNHLY, CDR2 FYNNEI. The CDR3 is 15 amino acids. CDR3 protein: CASSDPPRTNEKLFF. The CDR3 bases are TGTGCCAGCAGTGACCCCCCCAGGACTAATGAAAAACTGTTTTTT. The entire variable domain, with the rest obtained from reference TRBV2 and TRBJ1-4, is as follows: EPEVTQTPSHQVTQMGQEVILRCVPISNHLYFYWYRQILGQKVEFLVSFYNNEISEKSEIFDDQFSVERPDGSNFTLKIRSTKLEDSAMYFCASSDPPRTNEKLFFGSGTQLSVL.

This clone occurred once. This chain uses TRBV6-9 with TRBJ2-3; 8 bases fit TRBD1. The junction had 7 bases not matched to a gene; V was cut back by 4 bases and J by 4 bases. There are 15 residues in the CDR3. The germline CDR1 and CDR2 sequences are MNHGY and SVAAGI. In DNA, the CDR3 is TGTGCCAGCAGTTCACAGGGGGTGGTTCCAGATACGCAGTATTTT. The encoded protein is CASSSQGVVPDTQYF.

This clone showed up many times. The V and J genes are TRBV6-4 and TRBJ2-6; D call uncertain. V lost 4 bases and J 0 bases, leaving 10 bases between the germline ends. CDR3 size: 16 residues. CDR1 and CDR2 (germline): MRHNA, SNTAGT. The CDR3 is CASSAVSNSGANVLTF. CDR3 in DNA: TGTGCCAGCAGTGCTGTATCTAACTCTGGGGCCAACGTCCTGACTTTC.

The chain links TRBV6-5 to TRBJ1-1, with D uncertain. This CDR3 region has 12 residues. With 5 bases removed from V and 8 bases from J, the gap between germline ends came to 12 bases. Looked up from germline, CDR1 is MNHEY and CDR2 is SVGAGI. The CDR3 bases are TGTGCCAGCAGTCCCCAGGCCGAGGAAGCTTTCTTT. This codes for CASSPQAEEAFF.

The chain joins TRBV30 to TRBJ2-1, with 8 bases fitting TRBD2. Germline CDR1 GTSNPN, CDR2 SVGIG (reference sequence). This CDR3 contains 14 residues. V gave up 5 bases and J gave up 7 bases; unmatched junction bases: 10. CDR3 sequence reads: CAWARGGLTNEQFF. The CDR3 nucleotides read TGTGCCTGGGCCCGGGGGGGCCTCACTAATGAGCAGTTCTTC.

The chain recombines TRBV19 with TRBJ2-7; weak D call: TRBD1 (5 bases). The V and J ends lost 1 base and 3 bases respectively, with 16 bases between them. The CDR3 contains 16 residues. The germline CDR1 and CDR2 sequences are LNHDA and SQIVND (reference sequence). The CDR3 nucleotides are TGTGCCAGTAGTATAGGTACAGGCGGTGGGCGCTACGAGCAGTACTTC. This gives the protein CASSIGTGGGRYEQYF.